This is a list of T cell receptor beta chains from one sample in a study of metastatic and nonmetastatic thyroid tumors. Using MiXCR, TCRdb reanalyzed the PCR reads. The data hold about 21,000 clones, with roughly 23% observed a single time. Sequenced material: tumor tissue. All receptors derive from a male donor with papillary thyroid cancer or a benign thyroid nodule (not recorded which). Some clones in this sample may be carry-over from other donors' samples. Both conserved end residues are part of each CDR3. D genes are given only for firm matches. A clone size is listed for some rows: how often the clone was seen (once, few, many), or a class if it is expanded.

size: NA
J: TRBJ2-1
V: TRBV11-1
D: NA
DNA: TGTGCCAGCAGCTTGGTGGGAGTCGGGCGCAATGAGCAGTTCTTC
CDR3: CASSLVGVGRNEQFF

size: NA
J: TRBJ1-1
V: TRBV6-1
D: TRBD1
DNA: TGTGCCAGCAGCTTCTGGTACAGGGGTATGAACACTGAAGCTTTCTTT
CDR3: CASSFWYRGMNTEAFF

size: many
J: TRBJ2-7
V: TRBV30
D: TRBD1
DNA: TGTGCCTCCGAGGGGGCGGAGTCCTACGAGCAGTACTTC
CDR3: CASEGAESYEQYF

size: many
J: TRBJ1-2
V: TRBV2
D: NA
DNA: TGTGCCAGCAGTGAAGCAAGGGGCGAAGGCTATGGCTACACCTTC
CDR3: CASSEARGEGYGYTF

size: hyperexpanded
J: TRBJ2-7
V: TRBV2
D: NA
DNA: TGTGCCAGCACCGGCAAGGCCGAGCAGTACTTC
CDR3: CASTGKAEQYF

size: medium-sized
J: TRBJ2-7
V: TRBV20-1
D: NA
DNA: TGCAGTGCTTCGAATGTTCGGGAGCAGTACTTC
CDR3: CSASNVREQYF

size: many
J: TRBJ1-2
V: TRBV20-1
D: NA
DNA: TGCAGTGCTAGAGATCCCTCGTACAGGGTATCTGACGGCTACACCTTC
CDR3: CSARDPSYRVSDGYTF

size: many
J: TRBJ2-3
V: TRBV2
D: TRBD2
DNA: TGTGCCAGCAGTCGAATAGCGGGAGGGGGCCCAGATACGCAGTATTTT
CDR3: CASSRIAGGGPDTQYF

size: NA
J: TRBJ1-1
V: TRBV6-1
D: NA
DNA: TGTGCCAGCAGTTCCGGACGCATGAACACTGAAGCTTTCTTT
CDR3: CASSSGRMNTEAFF

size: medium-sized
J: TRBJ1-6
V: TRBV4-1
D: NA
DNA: TGCGCCAGCAGCCAAGTAGTTGCATATTCACCCCTCCACTTT
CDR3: CASSQVVAYSPLHF

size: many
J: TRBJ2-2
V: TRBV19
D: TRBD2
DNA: TGTGCCGTAGCGGGAGTTACCGGGGAGCTGTTTTTT
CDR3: CAVAGVTGELFF

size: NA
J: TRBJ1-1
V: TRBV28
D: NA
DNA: TGTGCCAGCCAAGACTGGCAGCCAGGGGAATCTTTCTTT
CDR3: CASQDWQPGESFF

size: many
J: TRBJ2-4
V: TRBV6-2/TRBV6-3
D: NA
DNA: TGTGCCAGCAGTTACTCGGGCTCCGGGCTAGCCAAAAACATTCAGTACTTC
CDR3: CASSYSGSGLAKNIQYF

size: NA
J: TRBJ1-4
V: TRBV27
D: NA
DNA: TGTGCCAACAGTGGGCGGGCAACTAATGAAAAACTGTTTTTT
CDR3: CANSGRATNEKLFF

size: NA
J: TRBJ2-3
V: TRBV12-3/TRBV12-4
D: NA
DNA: TGTGCCAGCAGTTTAGTGGGGGAGATGAGCACAGATACGCAGTATTTT
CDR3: CASSLVGEMSTDTQYF

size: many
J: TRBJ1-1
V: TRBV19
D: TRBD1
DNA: TGTGCCACTAGGGCAGGGGGCGGCACTGAAGCTTTCTTT
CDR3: CATRAGGGTEAFF

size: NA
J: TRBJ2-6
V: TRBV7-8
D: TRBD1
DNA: TGTGCCAGCAGCTCAACCGGGACAGTGGTCTCTGGCGCCAACGTCCTGACTTTC
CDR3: CASSSTGTVVSGANVLTF